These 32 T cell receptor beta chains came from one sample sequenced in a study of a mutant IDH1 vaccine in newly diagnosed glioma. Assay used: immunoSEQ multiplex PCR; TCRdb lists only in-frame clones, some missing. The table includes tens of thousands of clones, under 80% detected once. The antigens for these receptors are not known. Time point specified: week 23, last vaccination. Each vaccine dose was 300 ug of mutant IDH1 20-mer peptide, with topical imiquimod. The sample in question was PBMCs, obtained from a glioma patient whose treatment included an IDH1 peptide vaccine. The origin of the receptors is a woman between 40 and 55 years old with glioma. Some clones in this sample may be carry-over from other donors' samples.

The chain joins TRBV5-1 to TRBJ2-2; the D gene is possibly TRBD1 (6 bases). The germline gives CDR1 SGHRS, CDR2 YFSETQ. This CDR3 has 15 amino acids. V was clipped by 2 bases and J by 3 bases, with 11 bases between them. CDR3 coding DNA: TGCGCCAGCAGCTTCTCCTGGGGGCACACCGGGGAGCTGTTTTTT. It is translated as CASSFSWGHTGELFF.

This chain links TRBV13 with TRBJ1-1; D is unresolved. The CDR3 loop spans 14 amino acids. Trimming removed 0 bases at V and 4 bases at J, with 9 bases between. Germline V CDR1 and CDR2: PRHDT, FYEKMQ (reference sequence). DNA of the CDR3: TGTGCCAGCAGCTTAGGGACGACAAGCACTGAAGCTTTCTTT. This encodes CASSLGTTSTEAFF.

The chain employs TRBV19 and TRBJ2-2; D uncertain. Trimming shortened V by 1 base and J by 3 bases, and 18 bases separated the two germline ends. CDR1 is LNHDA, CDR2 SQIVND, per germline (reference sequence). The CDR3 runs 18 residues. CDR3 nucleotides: TGTGCCAGTAGTATAGTCCTTAACATTTACCTACACACCGGGGAGCTGTTTTTT. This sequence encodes CASSIVLNIYLHTGELFF.

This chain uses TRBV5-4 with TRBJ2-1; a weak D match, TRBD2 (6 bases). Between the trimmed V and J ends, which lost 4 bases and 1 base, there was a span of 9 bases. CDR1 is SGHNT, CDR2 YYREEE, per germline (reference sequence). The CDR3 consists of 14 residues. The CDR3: CASSPAGSYNEQFF. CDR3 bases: TGTGCCAGCAGCCCAGCGGGTTCCTACAATGAGCAGTTCTTC.

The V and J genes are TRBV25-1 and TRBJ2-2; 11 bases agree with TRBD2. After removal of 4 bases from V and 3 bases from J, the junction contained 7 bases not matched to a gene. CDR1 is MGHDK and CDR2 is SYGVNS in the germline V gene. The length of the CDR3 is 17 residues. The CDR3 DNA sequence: TGTGCCAGCAGTGGAATAGCGGGGGGGCTGGACACCGGGGAGCTGTTTTTT. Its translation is CASSGIAGGLDTGELFF. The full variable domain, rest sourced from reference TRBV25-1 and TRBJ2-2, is EADIYQTPRYLVIGTGKKITLECSQTMGHDKMYWYQQDPGMELHLIHYSYGVNSTEKGDLSSESTVSRIRTEHFPLTLESARPSHTSQYLCASSGIAGGLDTGELFFGEGSRLTVL.

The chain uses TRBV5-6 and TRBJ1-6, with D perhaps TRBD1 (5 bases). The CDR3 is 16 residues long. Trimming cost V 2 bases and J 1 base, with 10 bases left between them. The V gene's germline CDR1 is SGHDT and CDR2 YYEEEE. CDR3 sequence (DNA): TGTGCCAGCAGCTTCGGGGGGAGGTCCTATAATTCACCCCTCCACTTT. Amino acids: CASSFGGRSYNSPLHF.

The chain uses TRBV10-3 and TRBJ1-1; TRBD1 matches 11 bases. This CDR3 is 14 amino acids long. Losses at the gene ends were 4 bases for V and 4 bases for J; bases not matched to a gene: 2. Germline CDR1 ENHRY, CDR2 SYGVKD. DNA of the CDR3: TGTGCCATCAGTGGGGACAGGGGGGGCACTGAAGCTTTCTTT. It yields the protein CAISGDRGGTEAFF.

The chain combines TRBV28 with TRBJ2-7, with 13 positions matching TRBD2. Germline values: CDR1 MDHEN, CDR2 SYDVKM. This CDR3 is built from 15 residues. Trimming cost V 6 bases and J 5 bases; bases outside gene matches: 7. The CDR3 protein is CASSRTSGRVHEQYF. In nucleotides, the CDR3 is TGTGCCAGCAGCCGTACTAGCGGGAGGGTCCACGAGCAGTACTTC.

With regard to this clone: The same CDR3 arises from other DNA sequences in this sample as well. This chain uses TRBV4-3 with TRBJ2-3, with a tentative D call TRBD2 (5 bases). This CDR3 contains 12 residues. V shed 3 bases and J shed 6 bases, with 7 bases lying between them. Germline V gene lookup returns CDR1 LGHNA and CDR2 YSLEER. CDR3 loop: CASSQGADTQYF. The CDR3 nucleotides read TGCGCCAGCAGCCAGGGAGCGGATACGCAGTATTTT.

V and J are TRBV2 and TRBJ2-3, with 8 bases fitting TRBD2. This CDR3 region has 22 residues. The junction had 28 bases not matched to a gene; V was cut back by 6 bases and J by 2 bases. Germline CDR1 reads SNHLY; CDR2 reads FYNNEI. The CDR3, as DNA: TGTGCCAGCAGGTCAAGAGAGTTACTAGCGGAGGTACCGGGATGGGACACAGATACGCAGTATTTT. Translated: CASRSRELLAEVPGWDTDTQYF.

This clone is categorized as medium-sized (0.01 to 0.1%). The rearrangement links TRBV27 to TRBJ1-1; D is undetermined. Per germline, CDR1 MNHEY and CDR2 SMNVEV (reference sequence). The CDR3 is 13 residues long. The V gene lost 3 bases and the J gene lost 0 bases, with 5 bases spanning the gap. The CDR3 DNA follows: TGTGCCAGCAGTTTGCTTATGAACACTGAAGCTTTCTTT. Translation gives CASSLLMNTEAFF.

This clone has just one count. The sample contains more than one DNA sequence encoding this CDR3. The CDR3 loop reads CASSEQAFNEKLFF. Here the CDR3 DNA reads TGTGCCAGCAGCGAACAGGCCTTTAATGAAAAACTGTTTTTT. V and J are TRBV25-1 and TRBJ1-4; maybe TRBD1 (5 bases). Trimming took 6 bases from V and 4 from J, leaving 12 bases between them. This CDR3 spans 14 amino acids. Per the germline V gene, CDR1 is MGHDK and CDR2 is SYGVNS.

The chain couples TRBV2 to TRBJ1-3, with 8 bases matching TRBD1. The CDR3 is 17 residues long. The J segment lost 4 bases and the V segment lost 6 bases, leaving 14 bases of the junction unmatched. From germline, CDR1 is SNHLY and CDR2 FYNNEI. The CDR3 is CASSQSSGQGLGNTIYF. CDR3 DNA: TGTGCCAGCAGCCAAAGTTCTGGACAGGGCCTAGGAAACACCATATATTTT.

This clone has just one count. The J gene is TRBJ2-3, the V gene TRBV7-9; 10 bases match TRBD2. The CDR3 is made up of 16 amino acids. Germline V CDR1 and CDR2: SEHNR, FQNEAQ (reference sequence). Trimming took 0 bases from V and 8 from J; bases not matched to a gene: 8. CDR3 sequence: CASSLALGLADTTQYF. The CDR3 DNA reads TGTGCCAGCAGCTTAGCGTTAGGACTAGCGGATACTACGCAGTATTTT.

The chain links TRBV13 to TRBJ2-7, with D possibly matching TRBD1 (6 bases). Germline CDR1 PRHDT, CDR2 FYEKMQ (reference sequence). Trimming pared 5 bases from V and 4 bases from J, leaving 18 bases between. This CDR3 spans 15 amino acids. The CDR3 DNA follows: TGTGCCAGCAGCGGGGGCTCTGAGCGGATGTACGAGCAGTACTTC. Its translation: CASSGGSERMYEQYF.

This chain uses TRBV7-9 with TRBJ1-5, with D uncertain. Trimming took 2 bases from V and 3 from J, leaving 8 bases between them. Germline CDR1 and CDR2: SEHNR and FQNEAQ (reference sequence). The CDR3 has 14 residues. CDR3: CASSLSANNQPQHF. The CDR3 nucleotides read TGTGCCAGCAGCTTATCTGCGAACAATCAGCCCCAGCATTTT. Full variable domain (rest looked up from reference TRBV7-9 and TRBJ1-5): DTGVSQNPRHKITKRGQNVTFRCDPISEHNRLYWYRQTLGQGPEFLTYFQNEAQLEKSRLLSDRFSAERPKGSFSTLEIQRTEQGDSAMYLCASSLSANNQPQHFGDGTRLSIL.

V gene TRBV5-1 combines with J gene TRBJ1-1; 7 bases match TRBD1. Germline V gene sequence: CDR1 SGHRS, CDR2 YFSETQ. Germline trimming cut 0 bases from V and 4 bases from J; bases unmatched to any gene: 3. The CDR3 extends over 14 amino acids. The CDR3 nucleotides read TGCGCCAGCAGCTTGGCCTCAGGGGGCACTGAAGCTTTCTTT. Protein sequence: CASSLASGGTEAFF.

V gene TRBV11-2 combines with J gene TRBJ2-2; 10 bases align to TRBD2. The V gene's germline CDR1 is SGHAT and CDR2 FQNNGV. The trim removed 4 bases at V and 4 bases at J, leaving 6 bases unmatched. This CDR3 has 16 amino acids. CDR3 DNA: TGTGCCAGCAGCTCCATCCGACTAGCGGGCACCGGGGAGCTGTTTTTT. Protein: CASSSIRLAGTGELFF.

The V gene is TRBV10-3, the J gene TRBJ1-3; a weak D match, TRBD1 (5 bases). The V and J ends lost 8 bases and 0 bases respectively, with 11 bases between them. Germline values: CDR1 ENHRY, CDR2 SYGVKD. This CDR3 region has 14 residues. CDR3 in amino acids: CAIEGPDSGNTIYF. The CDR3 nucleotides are TGTGCCATCGAGGGGCCCGACTCTGGAAACACCATATATTTT.

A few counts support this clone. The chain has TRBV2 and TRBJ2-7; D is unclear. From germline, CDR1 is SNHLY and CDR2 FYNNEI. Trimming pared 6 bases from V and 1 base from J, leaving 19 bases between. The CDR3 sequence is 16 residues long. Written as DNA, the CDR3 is TGTGCCAGCAGCTCAGGTGGGCTAGAATTTTCCTACGAGCAGTACTTC. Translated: CASSSGGLEFSYEQYF.

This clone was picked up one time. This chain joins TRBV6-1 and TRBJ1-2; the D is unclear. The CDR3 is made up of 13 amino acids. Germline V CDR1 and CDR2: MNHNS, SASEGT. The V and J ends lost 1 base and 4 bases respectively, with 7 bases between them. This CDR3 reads CASSEEEVYGYTF. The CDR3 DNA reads TGTGCCAGCAGTGAAGAGGAGGTCTATGGCTACACCTTC.

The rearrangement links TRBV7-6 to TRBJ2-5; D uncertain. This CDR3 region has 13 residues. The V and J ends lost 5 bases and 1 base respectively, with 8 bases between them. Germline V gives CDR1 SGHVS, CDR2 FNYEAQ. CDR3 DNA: TGTGCCAGCAGCCTTCGACCCCAAGAGACCCAGTACTTC. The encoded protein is CASSLRPQETQYF.

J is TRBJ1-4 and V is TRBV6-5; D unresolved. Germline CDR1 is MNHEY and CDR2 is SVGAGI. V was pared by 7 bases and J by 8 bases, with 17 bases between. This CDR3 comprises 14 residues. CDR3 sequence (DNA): TGTGCCAGCACAAGCGGGAATCCTTCGGAAAAACTGTTTTTT. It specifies CASTSGNPSEKLFF.

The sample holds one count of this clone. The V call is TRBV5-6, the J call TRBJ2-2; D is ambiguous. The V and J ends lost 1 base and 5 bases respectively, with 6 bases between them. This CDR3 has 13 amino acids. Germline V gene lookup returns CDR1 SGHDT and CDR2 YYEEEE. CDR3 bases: TGTGCCAGCAGCTTGCAGGTGACCGGGGAGCTGTTTTTT. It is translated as CASSLQVTGELFF.

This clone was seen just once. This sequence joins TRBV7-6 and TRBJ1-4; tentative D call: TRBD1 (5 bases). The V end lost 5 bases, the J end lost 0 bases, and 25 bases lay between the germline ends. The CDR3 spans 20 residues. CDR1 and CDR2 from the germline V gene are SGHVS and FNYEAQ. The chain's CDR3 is CASSPRPAGPYGTTNEKLFF. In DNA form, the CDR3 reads TGTGCCAGCAGCCCCCGGCCGGCAGGGCCCTACGGGACAACTAATGAAAAACTGTTTTTT.

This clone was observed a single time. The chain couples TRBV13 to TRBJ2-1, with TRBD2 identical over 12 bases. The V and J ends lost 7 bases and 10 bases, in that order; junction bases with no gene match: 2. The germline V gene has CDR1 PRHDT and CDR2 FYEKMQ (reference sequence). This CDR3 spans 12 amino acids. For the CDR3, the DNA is TGTGCCAGCAACCTAGCGGGAGGGGAGCAGTTCTTC. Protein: CASNLAGGEQFF.

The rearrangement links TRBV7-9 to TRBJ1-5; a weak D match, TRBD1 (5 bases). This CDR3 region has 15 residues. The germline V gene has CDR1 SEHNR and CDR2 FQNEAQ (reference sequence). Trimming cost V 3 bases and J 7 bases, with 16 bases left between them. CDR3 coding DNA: TGTGCCAGCAGCTTGATGGGGGATCTAGGGCAGCCCCAGCATTTT. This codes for CASSLMGDLGQPQHF. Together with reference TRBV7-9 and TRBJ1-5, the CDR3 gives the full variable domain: DTGVSQNPRHKITKRGQNVTFRCDPISEHNRLYWYRQTLGQGPEFLTYFQNEAQLEKSRLLSDRFSAERPKGSFSTLEIQRTEQGDSAMYLCASSLMGDLGQPQHFGDGTRLSIL.

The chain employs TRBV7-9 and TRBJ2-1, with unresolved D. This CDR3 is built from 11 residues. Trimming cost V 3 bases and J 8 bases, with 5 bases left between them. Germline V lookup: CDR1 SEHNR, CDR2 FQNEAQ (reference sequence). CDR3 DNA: TGTGCCAGCAGCTTCTCCGATGAGCAGTTCTTC. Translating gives CASSFSDEQFF.

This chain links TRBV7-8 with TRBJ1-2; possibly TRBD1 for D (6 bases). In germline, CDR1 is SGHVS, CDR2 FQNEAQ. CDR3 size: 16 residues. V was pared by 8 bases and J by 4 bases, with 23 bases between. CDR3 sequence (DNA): TGTGCCAGCCTAGGGGCAGGGGCTGGAACGACCTATGGCTACACCTTC. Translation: CASLGAGAGTTYGYTF.

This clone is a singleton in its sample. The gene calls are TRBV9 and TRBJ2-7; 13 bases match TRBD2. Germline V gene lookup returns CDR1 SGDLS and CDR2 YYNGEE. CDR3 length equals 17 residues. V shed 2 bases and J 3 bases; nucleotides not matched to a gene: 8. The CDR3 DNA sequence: TGTGCCAGCAGCGTGGGGGGGACTAGCGGGACCTACTACGAGCAGTACTTC. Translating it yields CASSVGGTSGTYYEQYF.

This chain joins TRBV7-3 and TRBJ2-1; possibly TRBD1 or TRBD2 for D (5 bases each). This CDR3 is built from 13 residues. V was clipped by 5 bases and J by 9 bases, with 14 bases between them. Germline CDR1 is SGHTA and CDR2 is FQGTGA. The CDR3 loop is CASSPRGDREQFF. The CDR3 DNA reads TGTGCCAGCAGCCCCCGAGGGGACCGTGAGCAGTTCTTC.

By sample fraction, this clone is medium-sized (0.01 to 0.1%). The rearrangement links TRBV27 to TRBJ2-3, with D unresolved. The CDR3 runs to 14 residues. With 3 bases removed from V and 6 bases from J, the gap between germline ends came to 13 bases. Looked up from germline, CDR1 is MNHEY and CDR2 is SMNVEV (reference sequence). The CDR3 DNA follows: TGTGCCAGCAGTTTTCGGGCCCCGGCGGATACGCAGTATTTT. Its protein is CASSFRAPADTQYF.